Below, one TCR beta chain is given with its context. Followed longitudinally, the Seattle patients had been enrolled during active infection. In the study's own analysis: Reference gene primers were amplified, and this amplification served to estimate nucleated cell counts. The method was immunoSEQ multiplex PCR; TCRdb's version includes in-frame clones alone and lacks a portion of them. The D gene and trimming were derived from the DNA, and the V and J assignments and clone size from that table. Among over 130,000 clones listed, about four fifths were seen once. These data belong to a study of blood T cell repertoires in COVID-19. Study context: The cDNA or gDNA used as material had been derived from T cells, B-cell-depleted T cells, or PBMCs.

V dropped 5 bases and J dropped 3 bases, with 11 bases sitting between them. The CDR3 runs 13 residues. This TCR came from a man aged 30 to 39 with COVID-19, enrolled during active disease. The chain has TRBV12-3 or TRBV12-4 and TRBJ2-7, with TRBD1 as a possible D gene (6 bases). Material for sequencing was peripheral blood. In DNA, the CDR3 is TGTGCCAGCAGTCCCGACAGGCTCTACGAGCAGTACTTC. Translated, it gives CASSPDRLYEQYF.